This TCR beta chain was obtained from a study of shared clonotypes between healthy human individuals (dated by TCRdb to the early 2020s). A note on the overall study: A few men and a couple of women, aged 18 to 49 years, made up the cohort. For each donor, CD4 naive and CD4 memory were each run on three plates, CD8 naive on two plates, and CD8 memory on one plate. To estimate repertoire size and how much clonotypes are shared between individuals, the study performed deep sequencing of blood TCR repertoires from five healthy adults. Leukapheresis yielded between about 0.94 and 9 billion PBMCs per donor. Different laboratories and diverse techniques were used to prepare libraries and sequence TCR repertoires, to increase sequencing depth and limit assay-specific biases.

This clone was seen once. It lacks a known antigen. Base qualities were left out, and no much larger clone turns up one base away. Donors were healthy HIV-negative adults with no recently reported acute infections or vaccinations. Every donor was a Caucasian adult living in Nashville, Tennessee, USA. CD4+ T cells were enriched through magnetic negative selection, after which naive cells were positively selected on CD45RA and the remaining negative fraction served as the memory subset. Blood was obtained by leukapheresis, after which PBMCs were separated by Ficoll-Histopaque density gradient centrifugation and cryopreserved in liquid nitrogen vapor phase. Analytical flow cytometry was used to check the purity and quantity of every magnetically sorted T cell population. Genomic DNA was isolated from each sorted fraction and quantified by UV absorbance on a Nanodrop 2000c. Results and caveats for the whole study, not just this receptor: Rarefaction of sorted-subset datasets indicated incomplete sequencing despite the large sequencing depth. Based on pairwise subsampling, the degree of clonotype sharing among donors was expected to be affected by sequencing depth. Larger estimated clonotype richness was generally found for naive subsets than for memory subsets. When several donors were compared, the shared fraction of clonotypes was approximately 5% for naive CD4, around 3.5% for naive CD8, 2% to 2.5% for memory CD4, and approximately 0.4% for memory CD8. The small number of donors limited the genetic and exposure-history diversity represented. Clonotypes shared by all four sorted-subset donors showed higher generation probabilities than non-shared clonotypes. Sampling was limited to blood, and TCR repertoires in tissue likely differ from TCR repertoires in blood.

Using the deep immunoSEQ assay, TCR CDR3 regions were amplified from genomic DNA by multiplex PCR. Genomic DNA extracted from each cell subset was distributed evenly over all wells of several immunoSEQ 96-well plates, and each plate served as one replicate. For sorted subsets, around 0.2 ug genomic DNA, equal to about 30,000 T cell genomes, was loaded into each replicate PCR. Purified libraries were measured with a Qubit 3.0 fluorometer, size-checked on a Bioanalyzer 2100, and measured again with the KAPA Library Quantification kit. Every immunoSEQ 96-well plate was sequenced on a separate single-read 150-cycle Illumina NextSeq 550 flow cell. The authors' analysis ran thus. Because only junctional sequences without quality scores were contained in the immunoSEQ output, filtering matching that applied to full-length reads could not be performed. Sequences were annotated with PyIR, a Python wrapper for IgBLAST v1.9, and V/J genes and CDR3 were assigned using IMGT germline references. Reads with weak V/J assignments (E-value above 1e-6), missing CDR3, stop codons, out-of-frame junctions, or ambiguous translated residues were removed. V3J clonotypes were defined by identical inferred V gene, J gene, and CDR3 amino acid sequence. To compute the percentage overlap between repertoires, the number of shared unique clonotypes was divided by the size of the smaller repertoire. Repertoire richness was assessed with RTK rarefaction, the Chao1 estimator, and Recon v2.1 estimates of unobserved clonotypes. OLGA was used to compute generation probabilities for all TCRbeta clonotypes that the gDNA method yielded from several donors. TCRdb carries this immuneACCESS record with in-frame sequences only. Its versions omit some clonotypes, under half of them owing to an unresolved V gene in the studies checked, with the rest unexplained. V, J and clone size were drawn from that table, and D and trimming were deduced from the DNA. The sample records about 2.5 million clones, about 90% of which are singletons. 0.37% of the sample lies in the top ten.

From cysteine to phenylalanine, the CDR3 is 14 amino acids long. Left in the record is the CDR3 DNA by itself, 42 bases read in frame from the first base. In the germline V gene, CDR1 corresponds to KGHSH and CDR2 to LQKENI. Between the V and J ends, shortened by 2 bases and 2 bases respectively, the junction contains 10 bases. The specimen sequenced was naive CD4+ T cells from PBMCs. Reading the label with the study, this specimen's cell subset or site is: CD45RA+ positively selected. This TCR was recovered from a young man in good health. Some clones in this sample may be carry-over from other donors' samples. Rearrangement joined TRBV18 to TRBJ2-7, with the D gene uncertain. The nucleotide sequence reads as follows: TGTGCCAGCTCACCAGTCCCAGCCCCCTACGAGCAGTACTTC. This is translated as CASSPVPAPYEQYF. With the rest looked up from the reference TRBV18 and TRBJ2-7 genes rather than sequenced, the full variable domain is NAGVMQNPRHLVRRRGQEARLRCSPMKGHSHVYWYRQLPEEGLKFMVYLQKENIIDESGMPKERFSAEFPKEGPSILRIQQVVRGDSAAYFCASSPVPAPYEQYFGPGTRLTVT.